These 22 T cell receptor beta chains came from one sample sequenced in a study of T cell responses to AZD1222 COVID-19 vaccine. Using immunoSEQ multiplex PCR, the repertoire was profiled, and TCRdb retains in-frame clones only, with some absent. The sample has 120,000 or so clones, roughly 90% seen once. The sample consisted of peripheral blood, taken on day 0 of AZD1222 vaccination. The receptors originated from an adult in good health.

Many counts were recorded for this clone. This chain links TRBV19 with TRBJ1-2; D uncertain. V was shortened by 3 bases and J by 2 bases, with 7 bases between the two germline ends. CDR1 and CDR2 from the germline V gene are LNHDA and SQIVND (reference sequence). CDR3 length: 13 residues. The CDR3 reads CASSMTENYGYTF. The CDR3 DNA reads as TGTGCCAGTAGTATGACCGAAAACTATGGCTACACCTTC.

The rearrangement links TRBV6-6 to TRBJ2-7; 7 bases map to TRBD1. CDR1 is MNHNY, CDR2 SVGAGI, per germline (reference sequence). This CDR3 has 14 amino acids. V was pared by 2 bases and J by 1 base, with 2 bases of the junction left unmatched. CDR3: CASSYPTGSYEQYF. CDR3 nucleotide sequence: TGTGCCAGCAGTTACCCGACAGGGTCCTACGAGCAGTACTTC.

This chain connects TRBV18 to TRBJ2-5; D gene unclear. Trimming cost V 0 bases and J 0 bases, with 5 bases left between them. The CDR3 has 14 amino acids. The germline V gene has CDR1 KGHSH and CDR2 LQKENI. This CDR3 is CASSPPSYQETQYF. The CDR3 nucleotides read TGTGCCAGCTCACCACCGTCGTACCAAGAGACCCAGTACTTC.

This clone was recorded once. The chain uses TRBV20-1 and TRBJ1-1; the D is unclear. V lost 3 bases and J 9 bases, leaving 11 bases between the germline ends. The germline V gene has CDR1 DFQATT and CDR2 SNEGSKA (reference sequence). The CDR3 runs to 11 residues. CDR3 nucleotides: TGCAGTGCTAGGGATTACGAGAAAGCTTTCTTT. This gives the protein CSARDYEKAFF.

This clone was seen just once. The chain links TRBV7-9 to TRBJ2-1, with D possibly TRBD2 on 5 matching bases. CDR1 and CDR2 (germline): SEHNR, FQNEAQ (reference sequence). The V and J ends lost 1 base and 1 base respectively, with 11 bases between them. The CDR3 extends over 16 amino acids. The CDR3 coding sequence is TGTGCCAGCAGCTTAGTCCCGGGAAAATCCTACAATGAGCAGTTCTTC. Translated: CASSLVPGKSYNEQFF. Drawing the rest from reference TRBV7-9 and TRBJ2-1, the complete variable domain is DTGVSQNPRHKITKRGQNVTFRCDPISEHNRLYWYRQTLGQGPEFLTYFQNEAQLEKSRLLSDRFSAERPKGSFSTLEIQRTEQGDSAMYLCASSLVPGKSYNEQFFGPGTRLTVL.

At least ten counts were recorded for this clone. The rearrangement links TRBV20-1 to TRBJ1-1, with D possibly TRBD1 on 5 matching bases. The CDR3 loop spans 13 amino acids. The germline CDR1 and CDR2 sequences are DFQATT and SNEGSKA (reference sequence). Trimming left V 3 bases short and J 5 bases short, with 13 bases between. CDR3 nucleotides: TGCAGTGCTAGTTTTGGCAGGGAAACTGAAGCTTTCTTT. Its translation: CSASFGRETEAFF.

The chain is built from TRBV27 and TRBJ2-2; the match to TRBD2 covers 7 bases. In germline, CDR1 is MNHEY, CDR2 SMNVEV (reference sequence). The CDR3 sequence is 17 residues long. The V segment lost 1 base and the J segment 0 bases; nucleotides outside the gene matches: 5. The CDR3 loop is CASSLFLSGTNTGELFF. CDR3 DNA: TGTGCCAGCAGTTTATTCCTGAGCGGGACGAACACCGGGGAGCTGTTTTTT.

The V gene is TRBV5-4, the J gene TRBJ1-1, with a possible D match to TRBD1 (6 bases). Trimming removed 4 bases at V and 0 bases at J, with 13 bases between. This CDR3 comprises 15 residues. Germline V gene lookup returns CDR1 SGHNT and CDR2 YYREEE (reference sequence). CDR3 DNA sequence: TGTGCCAGCAGCCGACAGGTACCCATGAACACTGAAGCTTTCTTT. Translation: CASSRQVPMNTEAFF.

The chain uses TRBV18 and TRBJ1-4; D remains unclear. The length of the CDR3 is 14 residues. Germline assignment: CDR1 KGHSH and CDR2 LQKENI. V lost 0 bases and J lost 4, with 6 bases in between. CDR3 sequence reads: CASSPPRVNEKLFF. The DNA of the CDR3 is TGTGCCAGCTCACCACCTCGGGTTAATGAAAAACTGTTTTTT.

In DNA form, the CDR3 reads TGTGCCAGCAGCTCCCCCGGGGGAAAGAACTATGGCTACACCTTC. This codes for CASSSPGGKNYGYTF. J is TRBJ1-2 and V is TRBV5-4, with D tentatively TRBD1 (5 bases). V was trimmed by 3 bases and J by 2 bases, leaving 14 bases between them. The CDR3 extends over 15 amino acids. Germline V CDR1 and CDR2: SGHNT, YYREEE (reference sequence).

This chain links TRBV3-1 (or the pseudogene TRBV3-2) with TRBJ2-1; 10 bases agree with TRBD1. The CDR3 consists of 17 residues. V was pared by 3 bases and J by 12 bases, with 17 bases of the junction left unmatched. Germline V gene sequence: CDR1 LGHDT, CDR2 YNNKEL (reference sequence). In DNA, the CDR3 is TGTGCCAGCAGCCATTTCCATAGACAGGGGGCTCTATCCGGGCAGTTCTTC. Translating gives CASSHFHRQGALSGQFF.

V and J are TRBV7-9 and TRBJ1-2; a weak D match, TRBD1 (5 bases). Trimming pared 5 bases from V and 4 bases from J, leaving 14 bases between. The CDR3 loop spans 14 amino acids. Germline loops: CDR1 SEHNR, CDR2 FQNEAQ (reference sequence). In DNA, the CDR3 is TGTGCCAGCAGCCTGGGGGAGCTGAGCTATGGCTACACCTTC. Amino acid sequence: CASSLGELSYGYTF.

This chain connects TRBV2 to TRBJ2-1; the match to TRBD2 covers 10 bases. The CDR3 is 15 residues long. V lost 3 bases and J lost 6; bases outside the gene matches: 5. Germline CDR1 is SNHLY and CDR2 is FYNNEI. Here the CDR3 reads CASSDEVAGGNEQFF. CDR3 bases: TGTGCCAGCAGTGATGAGGTAGCGGGGGGCAATGAGCAGTTCTTC.

The chain employs TRBV3-1 (or the pseudogene TRBV3-2) and TRBJ1-2, with TRBD1 matching 7 bases. From germline, CDR1 is LGHDT and CDR2 YNNKEL (reference sequence). This CDR3 is built from 14 residues. V was pared by 0 bases and J by 4 bases, with 2 bases of the junction left unmatched. CDR3 coding DNA: TGTGCCAGCAGCCAAGATTGGACAGGCTATGGCTACACCTTC. Translating gives CASSQDWTGYGYTF.

This chain joins TRBV14 and TRBJ2-4; TRBD1 is a possible D gene (6 bases). Trimming left V 6 bases short and J 0 bases short, with 15 bases between. CDR1 is SGHDN, CDR2 FVKESK, per germline. The CDR3 totals 16 residues. The CDR3 here is CASSLTGYLAKNIQYF. The CDR3 DNA is TGTGCCAGCAGTCTAACAGGGTACTTAGCCAAAAACATTCAGTACTTC.

The V call is TRBV11-2, the J call TRBJ2-4, with TRBD2 as a possible D gene (6 bases). CDR1 and CDR2 from the germline V gene are SGHAT and FQNNGV. The length of the CDR3 is 16 residues. Trimming pared 5 bases from V and 1 base from J, leaving 15 bases between. CDR3 sequence: CASSPPSEWAKNIQYF. The CDR3 DNA sequence: TGTGCCAGCAGCCCCCCTAGCGAGTGGGCCAAAAACATTCAGTACTTC.

The chain uses TRBV6-5 and TRBJ1-1; D gene ambiguous. CDR1 and CDR2 (germline): MNHEY, SVGAGI. V lost 5 bases to trimming and J lost 9 bases, with 16 bases between them. The CDR3 runs 13 residues. The CDR3 protein is CASSPNWGIKAFF. The CDR3 nucleotides are TGTGCCAGCAGTCCAAACTGGGGAATTAAAGCTTTCTTT.

The chain joins TRBV4-1 to TRBJ2-1; 15 bases agree with TRBD2. V dropped 4 bases and J dropped 6; count of bases not matched to a gene: 13. The germline V gene encodes CDR1 MGHRA and CDR2 YSYEKL. This CDR3 spans 19 amino acids. CDR3 coding DNA: TGCGCCAGCAGCCCGAAACCGGGACTAGCGGGGGGACGTCGCAATGAGCAGTTCTTC. It encodes CASSPKPGLAGGRRNEQFF.

The chain joins TRBV28 to TRBJ1-1, with a tentative D call TRBD1 (6 bases). CDR3 length: 12 amino acids. Per germline, CDR1 MDHEN and CDR2 SYDVKM. V lost 5 bases to trimming and J lost 7 bases, with 11 bases between them. CDR3 in DNA: TGTGCCAGCAGTGGGACACCCCGTGAAGCTTTCTTT. This sequence encodes CASSGTPREAFF.

The chain is built from TRBV6-5 and TRBJ1-5; tentative D call: TRBD1 (6 bases). There are 13 residues in the CDR3. The ends were cut back, 2 bases at V and 5 bases at J, with 7 bases in the middle. The germline CDR1 and CDR2 sequences are MNHEY and SVGAGI. The CDR3 protein is CASSYNRDQPQHF. CDR3 coding DNA: TGTGCCAGCAGTTACAACAGGGATCAGCCCCAGCATTTT.

The chain employs TRBV4-2 and TRBJ2-3, with D perhaps matching TRBD2 (6 bases). This CDR3 region has 17 residues. The ends were cut back, 2 bases at V and 3 bases at J, with 18 bases in the middle. Germline-derived CDR1 and CDR2 are LGHNA and YNFKEQ. CDR3 sequence: CASSQLSTGRGTDTQYF. CDR3 DNA: TGTGCCAGCAGCCAACTCTCTACGGGCCGGGGGACAGATACGCAGTATTTT.

The chain uses TRBV6-5 and TRBJ2-3, with D hard to call. Germline CDR1 and CDR2: MNHEY and SVGAGI. This CDR3 has 13 residues. V lost 2 bases and J lost 6, with 9 bases in between. This CDR3 reads CASSYRRADTQYF. CDR3 nucleotide sequence: TGTGCCAGCAGTTACAGACGGGCCGATACGCAGTATTTT.